This T cell receptor beta chain was obtained from a study of regulatory T cells in long-lasting Graves disease. Study overall: Graves' patients with a new diagnosis had received antithyroid drugs under 3 months.

Time point noted: newly diagnosed GD, antithyroid drugs for less than 3 months. Following extraction of RNA from PBMCs, that RNA was used to make the TCR library. Combining iRepertoire HTBI primers with Arm-PCR of CDR3 regions, the authors built TCR beta libraries. TCRdb re-analysed the multiplex PCR reads in MiXCR, keeping a single row per CDR3 protein. The sample contains fewer than 550,000 distinct CDR3 sequences, 16% of which appear only once. The CDR3 runs to 14 residues. Trimming took 0 bases from V and 7 from J, leaving 15 bases between them. Per the germline V gene, CDR1 is DFQATT and CDR2 is SNEGSKA (reference sequence). This clonotype was counted many times. The same data also contributed to another study, on T cells in Graves' hyperthyroidism and ophthalmopathy. Turning to that study: Together with thyroid ultrasound, orbital computed tomography, serum thyroxine and TRAb, clinical symptoms were used for diagnoses. When the TCR CDR3 underwent first-round RT-PCR, the HTBI primer set was used.

This TCR was recovered from a woman between 18 and 29 years old with Graves disease. The rearrangement links TRBV20-1 to TRBJ2-5; the D is unclear. The source was peripheral blood mononuclear cells (PBMCs), collected at new diagnosis, from a patient treated with antithyroid drugs. The CDR3, as DNA: TGCAGTGCTAGAGAGGTTGGGAAACGGGTGACCCAGTACTTC. Translated: CSAREVGKRVTQYF.